These T cell receptor beta chains were read from a single sample in a study of human T cells and chemical hapten exposure. TCRdb processed the RACE reads anew with MiXCR; each CDR3 protein has one entry. Of tens of thousands of distinct CDR3 sequences in the sample, about 10% were seen once. Here the sequenced sample was whole blood, taken in connection with sensitization to the hapten diphenylcyclopropenone (DPC). These receptors were taken from a man aged 35 to 55 with alopecia areata. Some clones in this sample may be carry-over from other donors' samples. CDR3s include the opening cysteine and the closing phenylalanine or tryptophan. The order of the fields is J gene, D gene, V gene, clone size, CDR3 DNA, CDR3 protein. A D gene is named only where the DNA matches it firmly. Clone size is stated in some rows and not others, as once, few, many or a class when expanded.

TRBJ2-7,-,TRBV6-5,few,TGTGCCAGCAGTGAATACAGGTCCTACGAGCAGTACTTC,CASSEYRSYEQYF
TRBJ2-3,-,TRBV25-1,-,TGTGCCAGCAGTGAATATACAAAGACTAGCACAGATACGCAGTATTTT,CASSEYTKTSTDTQYF
TRBJ2-2,-,TRBV6-5,-,TGTGCCAGCAGGAGTCGGGCGGGAACCGGGGAGCTGTTTTTT,CASRSRAGTGELFF
TRBJ2-3,-,TRBV12-3/TRBV12-4,-,TGTGCCAGCAACCCCGAGGGGGGAACCACAGATACGCAGTATTTT,CASNPEGGTTDTQYF
TRBJ1-4,TRBD1,TRBV4-1,-,TGCGCCAGCAGCCAAGGGTCGGAGGGGGCGCGTGAAAAACTGTTTTTT,CASSQGSEGAREKLFF
TRBJ1-1,-,TRBV7-8,many,TGTGCCAGCAGCTTGGGGGCAGAACTCACTGAAGCTTTCTTT,CASSLGAELTEAFF
TRBJ2-1,TRBD2,TRBV11-2,-,TGTGCCAGCAGCCGAGGACTAGAAGATGAGCAGTTCTTC,CASSRGLEDEQFF
TRBJ2-1,TRBD1,TRBV6-5,-,TGTGCCAGCATCGGACAGGGTTACAATGAGCAGTTCTTC,CASIGQGYNEQFF
TRBJ2-1,-,TRBV5-6,many,TGTGCCAGCAGCTGGGGGACTTCACTTAATGAGCAGTTCTTC,CASSWGTSLNEQFF
TRBJ2-2,-,TRBV30,many,TGTGCCTGGAGTGCCGGGATCGGGACCGGGGAGCTGTTTTTT,CAWSAGIGTGELFF
TRBJ2-6,TRBD2,TRBV28,few,TGTGCCAGCAGTCCCTCCGGGGGGGGGCGTGGGGCCAACGTCCTGACTTTC,CASSPSGGGRGANVLTF
TRBJ2-7,-,TRBV6-2/TRBV6-3,few,TGTGCCAGCAGTTACGGGCAGCTCTTCTACGAGCAGTACTTC,CASSYGQLFYEQYF
TRBJ2-1,TRBD1,TRBV7-3,-,TGTGCCAGCAGCCGGGGACAGGGGGCTAACAACGAGCAGTTCTTC,CASSRGQGANNEQFF